Below, one TCR beta chain is given with its context. Its specificity is not known. Germline lookup yields CDR1 MNHEY and CDR2 SMNVEV (reference sequence). J was trimmed by 7 bases and V by 5 bases; bases with no gene match: 17. This CDR3 region has 17 residues. The Oncomine TCR Beta short-read assay was applied to DNA of cultured CD4+ T cells. TCRdb re-analysed the PCR reads in MiXCR, keeping a single row per CDR3 protein. This sample has about 25,000 distinct CDR3 sequences; roughly 49% occur once, and the top ten carry 5% to 6.5%. This entry is derived from a study of vaccination and CD4 T cells after COVID-19. As for treatment: approximately 9-day PBMC culture with coronavirus spike peptide pools or control peptides (ViraFEST assay).

The rearrangement joins TRBV27 to TRBJ2-1; 7 bases are a match to TRBD1. This TCR was sampled from a human donor who had recovered from COVID-19. Sequencing was carried out using CD4+ T cells from blood, cultured in vitro. The CDR3 sequence is CASSQYRQGAQRNEQFF. In nucleotides, the CDR3 is TGTGCCAGCAGTCAGTATCGACAGGGAGCTCAACGTAATGAGCAGTTCTTC.